The rows below give T cell receptor beta chains drawn from one sample of a study of blood T cell repertoires in COVID-19. Clones were read by immunoSEQ multiplex PCR, and TCRdb kept only the in-frame ones, dropping some. Of about 160,000 clones in the sample, approximately 82% were seen once. Sequencing was performed on peripheral blood. Receptors were obtained from a man between 65 and 85 years old who had recovered from COVID-19. CDR3s include the opening cysteine and the closing phenylalanine or tryptophan. The D gene is left open where the match is weak. Clone size is not always given. Where it is, it says once, few, many or a class for expanded clones.

size: NA
length: 16
V: TRBV7-6
J: TRBJ2-1
D: TRBD2
DNA: TGTGCCAGCAGCTTAGAGGTTAGCGGGAGTTCAAATGAGCAGTTCTTC
CDR3: CASSLEVSGSSNEQFF

size: NA
length: 16
V: TRBV5-6
J: TRBJ2-1
D: TRBD2
DNA: TGTGCCAGCAGCTTTAGTAGCGGGAGGGCCTTCAATGAGCAGTTCTTC
CDR3: CASSFSSGRAFNEQFF

size: NA
length: 16
V: TRBV5-5
J: TRBJ1-5
D: NA
DNA: TGTGCCAGCAGCTTGGGGGGAGACATAAACAATCAGCCCCAGCATTTT
CDR3: CASSLGGDINNQPQHF

size: NA
length: 17
V: TRBV5-1
J: TRBJ2-3
D: TRBD2
DNA: TGCGCCAGCAGCTTGTCCGCGGGACTAGCGGGCCGAGATACGCAGTATTTT
CDR3: CASSLSAGLAGRDTQYF

size: NA
length: 15
V: TRBV5-5
J: TRBJ2-1
D: TRBD1
DNA: TGTGCCAGCAGCTTGTGGCAGGGGGCGAGTAATGAGCAGTTCTTC
CDR3: CASSLWQGASNEQFF

size: NA
length: 15
V: TRBV9
J: TRBJ1-4
D: NA
DNA: TGTGCCAGCAGCGCCGAGGCGGGCGTTAGTGAAAAACTGTTTTTT
CDR3: CASSAEAGVSEKLFF

size: NA
length: 17
V: TRBV28
J: TRBJ2-3
D: TRBD2
DNA: TGTGCCAGCAGGTTACCGGGACTAGCGGGAGGCACAGATACGCAGTATTTT
CDR3: CASRLPGLAGGTDTQYF

size: NA
length: 13
V: TRBV5-6
J: TRBJ2-7
D: NA
DNA: TGTGCCAGCAGCCAACAGCTAACCTACGAGCAGTACTTC
CDR3: CASSQQLTYEQYF

size: NA
length: 14
V: TRBV28
J: TRBJ2-7
D: NA
DNA: TGTGCCAGCAGTATCGGGACTGTCTCCTACGAGCAGTACTTC
CDR3: CASSIGTVSYEQYF

size: NA
length: 15
V: TRBV9
J: TRBJ2-3
D: TRBD1
DNA: TGTGCCAGCAGCAACCGGGACAGGGGCACAGATACGCAGTATTTT
CDR3: CASSNRDRGTDTQYF

size: NA
length: 16
V: TRBV18
J: TRBJ2-5
D: NA
DNA: TGTGCCAGCTCACCAGCCCTCGATGGCTCCCAAGAGACCCAGTACTTC
CDR3: CASSPALDGSQETQYF

size: NA
length: 13
V: TRBV28
J: TRBJ1-1
D: NA
DNA: TGTGCCAGCATATACGGCTGGGGGGCTGAAGCTTTCTTT
CDR3: CASIYGWGAEAFF

size: NA
length: 13
V: TRBV19
J: TRBJ1-4
D: NA
DNA: TGTGCCAGTAGTACAACAGGGAGTGAAAAACTGTTTTTT
CDR3: CASSTTGSEKLFF

size: NA
length: 14
V: TRBV15
J: TRBJ1-1
D: TRBD1
DNA: TGTGCCACCAGCAGAGGACAGGGGACCCCTGAAGCTTTCTTT
CDR3: CATSRGQGTPEAFF

size: NA
length: 15
V: TRBV5-1
J: TRBJ2-1
D: NA
DNA: TGCGCCAGCAGCTTGGGAGGTACCGTACGCAATGAGCAGTTCTTC
CDR3: CASSLGGTVRNEQFF

size: NA
length: 15
V: TRBV5-4
J: TRBJ2-3
D: TRBD2
DNA: TGTGCCAGCAGCGGACTAGCGGGAGTGTTCGATACGCAGTATTTT
CDR3: CASSGLAGVFDTQYF

size: NA
length: 13
V: TRBV30
J: TRBJ1-2
D: NA
DNA: TGTGCCTGGAGTCGGGATAATAGAGATGGCTACACCTTC
CDR3: CAWSRDNRDGYTF

size: NA
length: 14
V: TRBV7-2
J: TRBJ2-5
D: TRBD2
DNA: TGTGCCAGCAGCCAACAAGCGGGAGGGGAGACCCAGTACTTC
CDR3: CASSQQAGGETQYF

size: NA
length: 16
V: TRBV5-4
J: TRBJ2-7
D: TRBD1
DNA: TGTGCCAGCAGCTTGGGCCCGACAGGGGGCGGCTACGAGCAGTACTTC
CDR3: CASSLGPTGGGYEQYF

size: once
length: 14
V: TRBV6-4
J: TRBJ2-2
D: NA
DNA: TGTGCCAGCAGTGACCCGACAGCCACCGGGGAGCTGTTTTTT
CDR3: CASSDPTATGELFF

size: NA
length: 20
V: TRBV5-1
J: TRBJ2-1
D: TRBD1
DNA: TGCGCCAGCAGCTTTGGGCGCAGGGACAGAGGACGCTGGGGCTACAATGAGCAGTTCTTC
CDR3: CASSFGRRDRGRWGYNEQFF

size: NA
length: 16
V: TRBV5-6
J: TRBJ2-7
D: NA
DNA: TGTGCCAGCTGGAAAGTCCTCCGGACTGGATTCTTCGAGCAGTACTTC
CDR3: CASWKVLRTGFFEQYF

size: NA
length: 17
V: TRBV4-1
J: TRBJ2-7
D: TRBD1
DNA: TGCGCCAGCAGCCACGCCCCGACAGGGGCCCAAACCTACGAGCAGTACTTC
CDR3: CASSHAPTGAQTYEQYF

size: NA
length: 18
V: TRBV4-1
J: TRBJ1-6
D: NA
DNA: TGCGCCAGCAGCCAAGATACTCGGGTAAACCCCCGGGGGACACCCCTCCACTTT
CDR3: CASSQDTRVNPRGTPLHF

size: few
length: 12
V: TRBV18
J: TRBJ1-2
D: TRBD1
DNA: TGTGCCAGCTCATCGACAGGGGGTGGCTACACCTTC
CDR3: CASSSTGGGYTF

size: NA
length: 14
V: TRBV2
J: TRBJ2-7
D: NA
DNA: TGTGCCAGCAAGGAGGGACCTAACTCCTACGAGCAGTACTTC
CDR3: CASKEGPNSYEQYF

size: NA
length: 15
V: TRBV7-6
J: TRBJ2-1
D: TRBD2
DNA: TGTGCCAGCAGCTTAGTCGCGGGAGAAGTGAATGAGCAGTTCTTC
CDR3: CASSLVAGEVNEQFF

size: NA
length: 15
V: TRBV11-2
J: TRBJ2-1
D: NA
DNA: TGTGCCAGCAGCTTAGAGGTAGCGGCTCCGAATGAGCAGTTCTTC
CDR3: CASSLEVAAPNEQFF

size: NA
length: 14
V: TRBV5-1
J: TRBJ2-7
D: TRBD2
DNA: TGCGCCAGCAGCGTGGGACTAGCCCCCTACGAGCAGTACTTC
CDR3: CASSVGLAPYEQYF

size: NA
length: 10
V: TRBV29-1
J: TRBJ2-3
D: NA
DNA: TGCAGCGTTGGAGGGGATACGCAGTATTTT
CDR3: CSVGGDTQYF

size: NA
length: 16
V: TRBV5-5
J: TRBJ2-5
D: NA
DNA: TGTGCCAGCAGCTTTGGTCGGGGTTCGCTTGCGGAGACCCAGTACTTC
CDR3: CASSFGRGSLAETQYF

size: NA
length: 14
V: TRBV7-9
J: TRBJ2-1
D: NA
DNA: TGTGCCAGCAGCTCTATACTAGGGTACAATGAGCAGTTCTTC
CDR3: CASSSILGYNEQFF

size: NA
length: 13
V: TRBV7-2
J: TRBJ2-1
D: NA
DNA: TGTGCCAGCAGTCGTACACCCGGGACAGAGCAGTTCTTC
CDR3: CASSRTPGTEQFF

size: NA
length: 15
V: TRBV19
J: TRBJ1-1
D: NA
DNA: TGTGCCAGTAAACTACAGTCGGGGGTGGACACTGAAGCTTTCTTT
CDR3: CASKLQSGVDTEAFF

size: NA
length: 13
V: TRBV7-9
J: TRBJ2-1
D: NA
DNA: TGTGCCAGCAGCTTAGGACAGTACAATGAGCAGTTCTTC
CDR3: CASSLGQYNEQFF

size: NA
length: 12
V: TRBV6-5
J: TRBJ1-5
D: NA
DNA: TGTGCCGTAGGACAGAGAAATCAGCCCCAGCATTTT
CDR3: CAVGQRNQPQHF

size: NA
length: 15
V: TRBV5-1
J: TRBJ2-1
D: TRBD2
DNA: TGCGCCAGCAGCTTGGAAGCTAGCGGGAGCGGTGAGCAGTTCTTC
CDR3: CASSLEASGSGEQFF

size: NA
length: 15
V: TRBV30
J: TRBJ2-2
D: TRBD2
DNA: TGTGCCTGGAGTCCACTAGCGGGAAGGGCCGGGGAGCTGTTTTTT
CDR3: CAWSPLAGRAGELFF

size: NA
length: 12
V: TRBV7-9
J: TRBJ2-1
D: NA
DNA: TGTGCCAGCAGCTCCCAATACAATGAGCAGTTCTTC
CDR3: CASSSQYNEQFF

size: NA
length: 14
V: TRBV29-1
J: TRBJ1-2
D: NA
DNA: TGCAGCGTTGAAGGCATTTTCCAGGGCGATGGCTACACCTTC
CDR3: CSVEGIFQGDGYTF

size: NA
length: 13
V: TRBV28
J: TRBJ2-4
D: NA
DNA: TGTGCCAGCAGTTTAGTGCAAACTGGCATTCAGTACTTC
CDR3: CASSLVQTGIQYF